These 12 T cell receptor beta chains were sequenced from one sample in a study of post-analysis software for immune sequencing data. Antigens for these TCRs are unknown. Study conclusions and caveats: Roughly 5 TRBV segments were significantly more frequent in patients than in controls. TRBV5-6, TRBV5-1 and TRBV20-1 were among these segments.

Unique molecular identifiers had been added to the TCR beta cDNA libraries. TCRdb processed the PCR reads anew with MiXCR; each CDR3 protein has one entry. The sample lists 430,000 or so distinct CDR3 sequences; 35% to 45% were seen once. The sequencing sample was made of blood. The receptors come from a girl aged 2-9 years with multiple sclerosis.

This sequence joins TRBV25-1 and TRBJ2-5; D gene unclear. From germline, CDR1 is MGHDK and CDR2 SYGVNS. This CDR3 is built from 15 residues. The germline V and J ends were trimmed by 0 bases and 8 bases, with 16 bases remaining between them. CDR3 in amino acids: CASSEYETPPDTQYF. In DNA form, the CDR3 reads TGTGCCAGCAGTGAATATGAGACCCCCCCGGACACCCAGTACTTC. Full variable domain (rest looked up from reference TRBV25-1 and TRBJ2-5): EADIYQTPRYLVIGTGKKITLECSQTMGHDKMYWYQQDPGMELHLIHYSYGVNSTEKGDLSSESTVSRIRTEHFPLTLESARPSHTSQYLCASSEYETPPDTQYFGPGTRLLVL.

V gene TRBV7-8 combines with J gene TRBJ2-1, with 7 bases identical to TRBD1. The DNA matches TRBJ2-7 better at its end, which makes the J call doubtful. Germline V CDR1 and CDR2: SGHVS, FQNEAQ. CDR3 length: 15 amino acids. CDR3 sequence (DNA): TGTGCCAGCAGCGAGGGGGCCAGCTCCTACAATGAGCAGTACTTC. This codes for CASSEGASSYNEQYF.

CDR3 residues: CASSAGDQRPQHF. CDR3 nucleotide sequence: TGCGCCAGCAGTGCCGGGGACCAGCGGCCCCAGCATTTT. The chain combines TRBV10-2 with TRBJ1-5, with D perhaps TRBD1 (5 bases). This CDR3 spans 13 amino acids. Germline CDR1 reads WSHSY; CDR2 reads SAAADI. The V gene lost 4 bases and the J gene lost 9 bases, with 13 bases spanning the gap.

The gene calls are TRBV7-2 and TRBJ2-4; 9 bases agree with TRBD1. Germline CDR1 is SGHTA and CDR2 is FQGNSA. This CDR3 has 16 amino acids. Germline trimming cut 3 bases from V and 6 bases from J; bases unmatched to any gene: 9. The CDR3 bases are TGTGCCAGCAGCTTGCACCGGGACAGGGTGGGAAACATTCAGTACTTC. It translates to CASSLHRDRVGNIQYF.

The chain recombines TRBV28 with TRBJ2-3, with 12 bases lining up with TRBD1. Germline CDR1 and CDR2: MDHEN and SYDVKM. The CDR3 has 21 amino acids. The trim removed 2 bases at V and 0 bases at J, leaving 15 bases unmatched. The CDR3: CASSLPEGQGAWVSSTDTQYF. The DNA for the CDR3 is TGTGCCAGCAGTTTACCCGAGGGACAGGGGGCGTGGGTCTCTAGCACAGATACGCAGTATTTT.

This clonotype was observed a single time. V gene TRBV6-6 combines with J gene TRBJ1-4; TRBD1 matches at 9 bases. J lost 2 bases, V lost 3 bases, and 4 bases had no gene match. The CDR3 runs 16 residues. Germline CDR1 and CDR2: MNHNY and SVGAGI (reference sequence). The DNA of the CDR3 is TGTGCCAGCAGTTATCGACAGGGGGTGACTAATGAAAAACTGTTTTTT. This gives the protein CASSYRQGVTNEKLFF.

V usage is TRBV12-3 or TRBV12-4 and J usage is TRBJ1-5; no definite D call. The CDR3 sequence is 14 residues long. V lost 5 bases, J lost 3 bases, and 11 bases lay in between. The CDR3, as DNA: TGTGCCAGCAGTCCAAGGGAAATCAATCAGCCCCAGCATTTT. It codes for CASSPREINQPQHF.

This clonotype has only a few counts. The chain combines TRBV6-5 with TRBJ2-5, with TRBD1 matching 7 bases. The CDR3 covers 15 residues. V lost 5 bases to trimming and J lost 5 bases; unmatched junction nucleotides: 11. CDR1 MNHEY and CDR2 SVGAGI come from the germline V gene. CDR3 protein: CASSLFQGGRETQYF. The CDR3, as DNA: TGTGCCAGCAGTCTTTTCCAAGGGGGCCGGGAGACCCAGTACTTC.

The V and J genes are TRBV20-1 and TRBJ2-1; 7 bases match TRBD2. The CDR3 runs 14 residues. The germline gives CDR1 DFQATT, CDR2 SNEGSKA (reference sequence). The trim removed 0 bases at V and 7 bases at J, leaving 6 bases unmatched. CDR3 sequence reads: CSARDNAGGNEQFF. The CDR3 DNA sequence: TGCAGTGCTAGAGATAATGCCGGGGGGAATGAGCAGTTCTTC.

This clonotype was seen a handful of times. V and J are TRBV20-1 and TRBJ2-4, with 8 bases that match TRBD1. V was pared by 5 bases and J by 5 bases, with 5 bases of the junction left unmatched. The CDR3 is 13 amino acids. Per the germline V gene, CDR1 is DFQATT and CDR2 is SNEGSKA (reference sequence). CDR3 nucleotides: TGCAGTGCTCTACAGGGGGTTCAAAACATTCAGTACTTC. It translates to CSALQGVQNIQYF.

CDR3 residues: CSVHQGLAGGPRETQYF. The DNA of the CDR3 is TGCAGCGTTCACCAGGGACTAGCGGGGGGGCCTCGCGAGACCCAGTACTTC. The chain couples TRBV29-1 to TRBJ2-7, with 16 positions matching TRBD2. The assigned J gene may be wrong: the sequence end matches TRBJ2-5 better. Germline V gives CDR1 SQVTM, CDR2 ANQGSEA. This CDR3 has 17 amino acids.

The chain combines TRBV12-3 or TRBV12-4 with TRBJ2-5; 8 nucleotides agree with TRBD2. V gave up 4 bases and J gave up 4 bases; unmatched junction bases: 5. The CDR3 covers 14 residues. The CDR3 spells CASSWGGRLETQYF. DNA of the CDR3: TGTGCCAGCAGTTGGGGCGGGAGGTTAGAGACCCAGTACTTC.